The rows below give T cell receptor beta chains drawn from one sample of a study of Ad26.COV2.S vaccination and SARS-CoV-2 variants. Assay used: immunoSEQ multiplex PCR; TCRdb lists only in-frame clones, some missing. Of hundreds of thousands of clones in the sample, around 90% were seen once. Specimen: peripheral blood, collected in a trial of Ad26.COV2.S vaccine versus placebo. The receptors originated from a person between 18 and 60 years old who received the Ad26.COV2.S COVID-19 vaccine or a placebo. CDR3s include the opening cysteine and the closing phenylalanine or tryptophan. D genes are given only for firm matches. Clone size, where shown, is once, few, many, or a class for clones that have expanded.

>NA|TRBV6-2/TRBV6-3|TRBJ2-4|NA
TGTGCCAGCAGCGGAGCGTCTCTAGCCAAAAACATTCAGTACTTC
CASSGASLAKNIQYF
>few|TRBV5-4|TRBJ2-3|NA
TGTGCCAGCAGACTAACAGATACGCAGTATTTT
CASRLTDTQYF
>NA|TRBV21-1|TRBJ2-7|NA
TGTGCCAGCAGCAAAGGCTGGGACTTTACCACCTCTCTCGAGCAGTACTTC
CASSKGWDFTTSLEQYF
>NA|TRBV10-2|TRBJ2-7|NA
TGCGCCAGCAGGCGGGGACAGACCCTAGAGCAGTACTTC
CASRRGQTLEQYF
>NA|TRBV7-9|TRBJ1-4|NA
TGTGCCAGCAGCTTAGCGGTCGGGGGATGGGAAAAACTGTTTTTT
CASSLAVGGWEKLFF
>NA|TRBV9|TRBJ1-1|NA
TGTGCCAGCAGCAGGTGGGAGGGTGAAGCTTTCTTT
CASSRWEGEAFF
>NA|TRBV5-4|TRBJ1-2|NA
TGTGCCAGCAGCTTGGTCTCCGGGGGCTACTATGGCTACACCTTC
CASSLVSGGYYGYTF
>once|TRBV7-3|TRBJ2-3|TRBD2
TGTGCCAGCAGCCCGGGACTAGCGGGGTGGGATACGCAGTATTTT
CASSPGLAGWDTQYF
>NA|TRBV27|TRBJ2-3|TRBD2
TGTGCCAGCAGGACTAGCGGTACAGATACGCAGTATTTT
CASRTSGTDTQYF
>once|TRBV4-2|TRBJ1-2|NA
TGTGCCAGCAGCCAAGGCGGGGTAAAAAACTATGGCTACACCTTC
CASSQGGVKNYGYTF
>NA|TRBV7-3|TRBJ2-3|TRBD2
TGTGCCAGCAGCCCGGGACTAGCTTTGGGAACGCAGTATTTT
CASSPGLALGTQYF
>NA|TRBV10-2|TRBJ2-7|NA
TGCGCCAGCAGTGATGGCACCTTCTACGAGCAGTACTTC
CASSDGTFYEQYF
>NA|TRBV5-4|TRBJ2-5|NA
TGTGCCAGCAGCTTGTGGGAAAGGGGGGTGGGAGAGACCCAGTACTTC
CASSLWERGVGETQYF